The entry below gives a single T cell receptor beta chain sequence along with its context. The target antigen is unknown. Mouse germline and gene names are used. The read is 1 residue too short to cover the CDR3 end, so that end is filled in from the germline J gene. Time point indicated: mouse harvest day 7 after allogeneic transplant. Mouse grafts combined 10^7 T-cell-depleted bone marrow cells with 10^6 splenic CD5+ T cells. Sequencing of TCRbeta CDR3 at survey depth gave sequences and template counts. Produced via immunoSEQ multiplex PCR; TCRdb's table is partial and in-frame only. This repertoire shows about 5,800 clones, roughly 44% found once; its top ten account for 2.5% to 3.5%. The data belong to a study of tissue T cells after allogeneic stem cell transplantation. Findings of the study overall: Sampling depth was limited, and the cohort was small and clinically varied.

V lost 1 base and J lost 0, with 6 bases in between. This CDR3 has 14 amino acids. CDR1 SGHSA and CDR2 FRNQAP come from the germline V gene. This receptor was obtained from a female BALB/c mouse given C57BL/6 T cells with graft-versus-host disease after an allogeneic hematopoietic cell transplant. The chain recombines TRBV16 with TRBJ1-2; D not certain. The sample consisted of skin. CDR3 bases read: TGTGCAAGCAGCTTAGCGACAACAAACTCCGACTACACC. Translating it yields CASSLATTNSDYT. The whole CDR3 sequence is CASSLATTNSDYTF.